A single sample gave rise to the 29 T cell receptor beta chains below, sequenced in a study of Graves' ophthalmopathy and Graves' hyperthyroidism. Amplified material comprised TCR beta CDR3 regions derived from RNA transcripts. An initial RT-PCR round employing HTBI primers preceded a second-round multiplex PCR. TCRdb re-derived calls from the multiplex PCR reads in MiXCR, one entry per CDR3 protein. The sample yields over a million distinct CDR3 sequences, around a third seen once. The sequencing sample was made of peripheral blood or thyroid tissue (not recorded which). These receptors came from an adult man with Graves' hyperthyroidism.

This chain joins TRBV10-3 and TRBJ2-2; 12 bases are shared with TRBD2. Germline CDR1 is ENHRY and CDR2 is SYGVKD. V shed 2 bases and J 6 bases; nucleotides not matched to a gene: 10. The CDR3 has 18 amino acids. CDR3 sequence (DNA): TGTGCCATCAGTGAGACTAGCGGGGGGTCGATTCGCCCCGGGGAGCTGTTTTTT. It is translated as CAISETSGGSIRPGELFF.

V is TRBV7-2 and J is TRBJ2-5, with TRBD1 matching 7 bases. Germline V CDR1 and CDR2: SGHTA, FQGNSA. CDR3 length: 17 residues. The ends lost 5 bases at V and 1 base at J; junction bases unmatched: 13. This CDR3 reads CASSPYRDSSSQETQYF. For the CDR3, the DNA is TGTGCCAGCAGCCCGTACAGGGACAGCTCTTCCCAAGAGACCCAGTACTTC.

The chain couples TRBV7-9 to TRBJ1-2, with a weak D call TRBD1 (5 bases). The CDR3 runs to 13 residues. From germline, CDR1 is SEHNR and CDR2 FQNEAQ (reference sequence). V lost 6 bases and J 8 bases, leaving 16 bases between the germline ends. The CDR3 loop is CASSPLGGGGYTF. DNA for the CDR3: TGTGCCAGCAGTCCGTTGGGGGGGGGGGGCTACACCTTC. Drawing the rest from reference TRBV7-9 and TRBJ1-2, the complete variable domain is DTGVSQNPRHKITKRGQNVTFRCDPISEHNRLYWYRQTLGQGPEFLTYFQNEAQLEKSRLLSDRFSAERPKGSFSTLEIQRTEQGDSAMYLCASSPLGGGGYTFGSGTRLTVV.

CDR3 loop: CSASSSDYGTEAFF. CDR3 bases: TGCAGTGCCAGTAGTAGCGACTACGGGACTGAAGCTTTCTTT. The chain is built from TRBV20-1 and TRBJ1-1; no definite D call. The CDR3 sequence is 14 residues long. Trimming took off 6 bases at V and 5 bases at J, with 19 bases between the two ends. The germline V gene has CDR1 DFQATT and CDR2 SNEGSKA (reference sequence).

The table lists this clonotype with a few counts. The genes are TRBV29-1 and TRBJ1-5, with 10 bases that match TRBD1. The CDR3 sequence is 14 residues long. V was clipped by 5 bases and J by 0 bases; unmatched bases: 1. Germline CDR1 and CDR2: SQVTM and ANQGSEA. CDR3 DNA sequence: TGCAGCGTTCGACAGGGGGCTAGCAATCAGCCCCAGCATTTT. Translated: CSVRQGASNQPQHF. Full variable domain (missing parts from reference TRBV29-1 and TRBJ1-5): SAVISQKPSRDICQRGTSLTIQCQVDSQVTMMFWYRQQPGQSLTLIATANQGSEATYESGFVIDKFPISRPNLTFSTLTVSNMSPEDSSIYLCSVRQGASNQPQHFGDGTRLSIL.

This clonotype turned up a few times. This sequence joins TRBV20-1 and TRBJ1-5, with D uncertain. The CDR3 consists of 14 residues. Trimming shortened V by 3 bases and J by 0 bases, and 9 bases separated the two germline ends. Germline-derived CDR1 and CDR2 are DFQATT and SNEGSKA (reference sequence). CDR3 nucleotide sequence: TGCAGTGCTAGGGCACGAAATAGCAATCAGCCCCAGCATTTT. This gives the protein CSARARNSNQPQHF.

This clonotype was counted only a few times. V gene TRBV6-1 combines with J gene TRBJ2-2; a weak D match, TRBD2 (6 bases). The V gene lost 3 bases and the J gene lost 3 bases, with 14 bases spanning the gap. The CDR3 is 16 amino acids. The germline gives CDR1 MNHNS, CDR2 SASEGT. The CDR3 here is CASSDATTSYTGELFF. DNA for the CDR3: TGTGCCAGCAGTGACGCCACCACTAGCTACACCGGGGAGCTGTTTTTT.

This clonotype came up many times. The V gene is TRBV12-3 or TRBV12-4, the J gene TRBJ1-5; 9 bases line up with TRBD1. J was trimmed by 7 bases and V by 5 bases; bases with no gene match: 3. This CDR3 region has 13 residues. CDR3 sequence: CASSPGQGQPQHF. CDR3 in DNA: TGTGCCAGCAGTCCGGGACAGGGCCAGCCCCAGCATTTT.

In its sample, this clonotype was seen a few times. The gene calls are TRBV7-9 and TRBJ2-2; D might be TRBD2 (6 bases). V lost 5 bases and J 1 base, leaving 14 bases between the germline ends. Germline-derived CDR1 and CDR2 are SEHNR and FQNEAQ (reference sequence). This CDR3 spans 16 amino acids. CDR3 sequence (DNA): TGTGCCAGCAGCCGCCCCCTGCGGGAGAACACCGGGGAGCTGTTTTTT. Translating it yields CASSRPLRENTGELFF.

This clonotype occurred many times. The chain joins TRBV6-2 or TRBV6-3 to TRBJ1-6, with D hard to call. Germline CDR1 is MNHEY and CDR2 is SVGEGT. There are 12 residues in the CDR3. The V and J ends lost 2 bases and 9 bases respectively, with 5 bases between them. DNA of the CDR3: TGTGCCAGCAGTTACGGGTTTTCACCCCTCCACTTT. Its protein is CASSYGFSPLHF.

The chain is built from TRBV20-1 and TRBJ2-3; TRBD1 might be the D (7 bases). CDR1 DFQATT and CDR2 SNEGSKA come from the germline V gene (reference sequence). Trimming stripped 7 bases from V and 5 bases from J, with 19 bases between. CDR3 length: 14 residues. The CDR3 bases are TGCAGTGGACAAAGGACAGGAGCGGGAGATACGCAGTATTTT. Its protein product is CSGQRTGAGDTQYF.

This clonotype was found many times. The V and J genes are TRBV9 and TRBJ2-2; no reliable D call. Trimming removed 2 bases at V and 1 base at J, with 0 bases between. The CDR3 covers 12 residues. Germline loops: CDR1 SGDLS, CDR2 YYNGEE. The CDR3: CASSVNTGELFF. CDR3 coding DNA: TGTGCCAGCAGCGTGAACACCGGGGAGCTGTTTTTT.

Only one count was recorded for this clonotype. Because it lacks the conserved phenylalanine or tryptophan at the end, this CDR3 is likely a read error. The gene calls are TRBV10-3 and TRBJ1-1, with 8 bases that match TRBD1. V dropped 10 bases and J dropped 1; count of bases not matched to a gene: 11. From germline, CDR1 is ENHRY and CDR2 SYGVKD. This CDR3 is built from 15 residues. CDR3 protein: CASRLMTGENTEAFL. CDR3 in DNA: TGTGCCAGCAGACTCATGACAGGGGAGAACACTGAAGCTTTCCTT.

This clonotype came up a few times. The rearrangement uses TRBV10-3 and TRBJ2-1; 7 bases align to TRBD1. The CDR3 runs 14 residues. Trimming took 4 bases from V and 10 from J; bases not matched to a gene: 10. CDR1 is ENHRY and CDR2 is SYGVKD in the germline V gene. DNA for the CDR3: TGTGCCATCAGTGGAACGACAGGGCAGCTCGAGCAGTTCTTC. It codes for CAISGTTGQLEQFF.

This clonotype occurred many times. The chain joins TRBV7-8 to TRBJ1-1; D may be TRBD1 (5 bases). Deletions cut 5 bases from V and 7 bases from J, with 11 bases between. Germline lookup yields CDR1 SGHVS and CDR2 FQNEAQ. The CDR3 totals 12 residues. Here the CDR3 reads CASSHAQGEAFF. The CDR3 DNA is TGTGCCAGCAGCCACGCCCAGGGTGAAGCTTTCTTT. The variable domain in full, completed from reference TRBV7-8 and TRBJ1-1, reads GAGVSQSPRYKVAKRGQDVALRCDPISGHVSLFWYQQALGQGPEFLTYFQNEAQLDKSGLPSDRFFAERPEGSVSTLKIQRTQQEDSAVYLCASSHAQGEAFFGQGTRLTVV.

This chain connects TRBV29-1 to TRBJ1-1; D unclear. This CDR3 contains 12 residues. V shed 8 bases and J shed 4 bases, with 14 bases lying between them. The germline gives CDR1 SQVTM, CDR2 ANQGSEA. In DNA form, the CDR3 reads TGCAGCTTATCGGCCGGGAGCACTGAAGCTTTCTTT. This translates into CSLSAGSTEAFF.

This clonotype was observed a few times. The chain is built from TRBV25-1 and TRBJ1-6, with a possible D match to TRBD1 (5 bases). V was pared by 5 bases and J by 9 bases, with 14 bases between. The CDR3 has 14 residues. Germline values: CDR1 MGHDK, CDR2 SYGVNS. The CDR3 loop is CASSLSGNGSPLHF. The CDR3 DNA reads as TGTGCCAGCAGTTTATCAGGGAACGGTTCACCCCTCCACTTT.

With regard to this clonotype: This could be a read error, since a much larger clone is one nucleotide away. Since no conserved phenylalanine or tryptophan closes the CDR3, a read error is the likely cause. This chain links TRBV10-3 with TRBJ1-2; the D is unclear. Per germline, CDR1 ENHRY and CDR2 SYGVKD. This CDR3 region has 17 residues. The CDR3 is CASSESGLVTEPYGYTL. Written as DNA, the CDR3 is TGTGCCAGCAGTGAGAGCGGATTGGTGACCGAGCCGTATGGCTACACCCTC.

Ten or more counts support this clonotype. V is TRBV29-1 and J is TRBJ2-5, with 7 positions matching TRBD1. Germline CDR1 SQVTM, CDR2 ANQGSEA. The CDR3 is 12 residues long. The trim removed 5 bases at V and 4 bases at J, leaving 4 bases unmatched. CDR3 sequence: CSVHRGRETQYF. In nucleotides, the CDR3 is TGCAGCGTTCACAGGGGTAGAGAGACCCAGTACTTC.

This clonotype came up many times. This chain links TRBV24-1 with TRBJ1-4; D perhaps matches TRBD1 (6 bases). From germline, CDR1 is KGHDR and CDR2 SFDVKD. Trimming took 3 bases from V and 8 from J, leaving 15 bases between them. The CDR3 is 15 amino acids. For the CDR3, the DNA is TGTGCCACCAGTGATCCGACGGACAGCGTAGAAAAACTGTTTTTT. It translates to CATSDPTDSVEKLFF.

The chain links TRBV20-1 to TRBJ2-7; D unresolved. CDR1 is DFQATT and CDR2 is SNEGSKA in the germline V gene (reference sequence). This CDR3 comprises 14 residues. Trimming removed 0 bases at V and 2 bases at J, with 11 bases between. The CDR3 region has the DNA TGCAGTGCTAGAGATCCGGGTACACCCTACGAGCAGTACTTC. It yields the protein CSARDPGTPYEQYF.

This clonotype was observed a few times. This chain uses TRBV7-9 with TRBJ1-4; 7 bases map to TRBD1. V lost 5 bases and J lost 4; bases outside the gene matches: 7. The CDR3 runs to 15 residues. CDR1 and CDR2 (germline): SEHNR, FQNEAQ (reference sequence). The CDR3 here is CASSRIHRGNEKLFF. The CDR3 DNA follows: TGTGCCAGCAGCCGCATCCACAGGGGTAATGAAAAACTGTTTTTT.

This chain links TRBV5-1 with TRBJ1-6, with D possibly matching TRBD1 (5 bases). CDR1 and CDR2 (germline): SGHRS, YFSETQ. The CDR3 covers 17 residues. Trimming pared 4 bases from V and 7 bases from J, leaving 21 bases between. The CDR3: CASSRKTVGFLNSPLHF. CDR3 coding DNA: TGCGCCAGCAGCCGAAAGACAGTCGGCTTCTTAAATTCACCCCTCCACTTT.

The J gene is TRBJ1-6, the V gene TRBV6-5, with 9 bases fitting TRBD1. The CDR3 sequence is 16 residues long. V lost 2 bases, J lost 9 bases, and 8 bases stayed unmatched. Germline CDR1 reads MNHEY; CDR2 reads SVGAGI. CDR3 DNA sequence: TGTGCCAGCAGTTACGGACAGGGGATGAGAGGTTCACCCCTCCACTTT. Its translation is CASSYGQGMRGSPLHF.

This chain links TRBV6-2 or TRBV6-3 with TRBJ2-5; no firm D call. CDR1 is MNHEY, CDR2 SVGEGT, per germline. The V gene lost 7 bases and the J gene lost 1 base, with 13 bases spanning the gap. The length of the CDR3 is 14 residues. Here the CDR3 reads CASMGVGFQETQYF. The CDR3 bases are TGTGCCAGCATGGGCGTCGGTTTCCAAGAGACCCAGTACTTC.

V usage is TRBV7-2 and J usage is TRBJ2-7, with 9 bases lining up with TRBD1. V was clipped by 5 bases and J by 6 bases; unmatched bases: 5. The length of the CDR3 is 13 residues. The germline V gene encodes CDR1 SGHTA and CDR2 FQGNSA. The CDR3 is CASSQGQGLEQYF. DNA of the CDR3: TGTGCCAGCAGCCAGGGACAGGGACTCGAGCAGTACTTC. Drawing the rest from reference TRBV7-2 and TRBJ2-7, the complete variable domain is GAGVSQSPSNKVTEKGKDVELRCDPISGHTALYWYRQSLGQGLEFLIYFQGNSAPDKSGLPSDRFSAERTGGSVSTLTIQRTQQEDSAVYLCASSQGQGLEQYFGPGTRLTVT.

The chain joins TRBV20-1 to TRBJ2-7, with D perhaps given as TRBD1 or TRBD2 (5 bases each). The CDR3 runs 15 residues. V was clipped by 1 base and J by 4 bases, with 17 bases between them. CDR1 and CDR2 (germline): DFQATT, SNEGSKA (reference sequence). CDR3 coding DNA: TGCAGTGCTAGAGTCTTCGGGGACCTAGGGTACGAGCAGTACTTC. It yields the protein CSARVFGDLGYEQYF.

A note on this clonotype: This may be a read error, as it is one base from a much larger clone. The V gene is TRBV20-1, the J gene TRBJ2-5; D is unclear. The germline gives CDR1 DFQATT, CDR2 SNEGSKA (reference sequence). The CDR3 sequence is 11 residues long. The CDR3 spells CRATTRETQYF. CDR3 in DNA: TGCAGGGCAACAACCCGGGAGACCCAGTACTTC.

The gene calls are TRBV7-9 and TRBJ2-2; D is possibly TRBD2 (6 bases). Germline CDR1 reads SEHNR; CDR2 reads FQNEAQ (reference sequence). Trimming shortened V by 5 bases and J by 0 bases, and 13 bases separated the two germline ends. This CDR3 contains 16 residues. The CDR3 sequence: CASSPAGLANTGELFF. The CDR3 bases are TGTGCCAGCAGCCCCGCGGGACTCGCGAACACCGGGGAGCTGTTTTTT.